What follows describes a single TCR beta chain. What it binds is not known. The sample originates from a study of brain metastases from non-small cell lung cancer. Study results and caveats: Fewer infiltrating T cells were found in brain metastases than primaries. Expanded T-cell clones appeared in around 68% of brain metastases over primaries. Metastases had sparse T cells but largely shared repertoires with primaries.

Method: immunoSEQ multiplex PCR; TCRdb's copy keeps in-frame clones and lacks some. The top ten clones hold 6% to 9% of a sample with 15,000 or so clones, about four fifths of them seen once. V was trimmed by 7 bases and J by 5 bases, leaving 12 bases between them. The length of the CDR3 is 13 residues. Germline CDR1 SNHLY, CDR2 FYNNEI. Sequences were obtained from primary lung tumor tissue. V and J are TRBV2 and TRBJ2-1; D is ambiguous. The TCR originated in a donor aged 40 or older with non-small cell lung cancer. The CDR3, as DNA: TGTGCCAGCACCCGCTCATGGGACAATGAGCAGTTCTTC. This codes for CASTRSWDNEQFF.